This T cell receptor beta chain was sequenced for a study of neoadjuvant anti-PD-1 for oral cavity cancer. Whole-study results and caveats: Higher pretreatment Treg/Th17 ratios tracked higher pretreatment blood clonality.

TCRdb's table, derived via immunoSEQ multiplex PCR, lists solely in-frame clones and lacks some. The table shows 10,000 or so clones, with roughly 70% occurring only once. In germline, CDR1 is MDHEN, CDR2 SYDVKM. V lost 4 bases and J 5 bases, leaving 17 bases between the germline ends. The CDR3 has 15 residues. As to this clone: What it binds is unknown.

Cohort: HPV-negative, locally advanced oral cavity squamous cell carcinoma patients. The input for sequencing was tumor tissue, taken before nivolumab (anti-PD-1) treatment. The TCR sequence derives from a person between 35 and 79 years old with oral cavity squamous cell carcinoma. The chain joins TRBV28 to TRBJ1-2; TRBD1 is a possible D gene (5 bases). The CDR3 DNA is TGTGCCAGCAGTTCAGCCGGGGTGGGGGTTTATGGCTACACCTTC. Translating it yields CASSSAGVGVYGYTF.